Listed below are T cell receptor beta chains from one sample, sequenced in a study of blood T cells in healthy people across ages. TCRdb ran MiXCR on the 5' RACE reads and lists one entry per CDR3 protein. The sample lists 550,000 to 650,000 distinct CDR3 sequences, about 30% occurring once. Material: blood. The receptors come from a woman of 80 years or more in good health. CDR3s include the opening cysteine and the closing phenylalanine or tryptophan. A D gene is named only where the DNA matches it firmly. Some rows mark clone size as missing; the rest say once, few, many or name a class of expanded clone.

DNA: TGTGCCAGCAGTCGACAGGCGGAAGCTTTCTTT; CDR3: CASSRQAEAFF; size: many; J: TRBJ1-1; D: -; V: TRBV6-1
DNA: TGTGCCATCAGTGAGGGCAGAGTTCTTAACTATGGCTACACCTTC; CDR3: CAISEGRVLNYGYTF; size: many; J: TRBJ1-2; D: -; V: TRBV10-3
DNA: TGTGCCAGCAGTGTTTTTAAGGGCGGGGAAGCTTTCTTT; CDR3: CASSVFKGGEAFF; size: many; J: TRBJ1-1; D: -; V: TRBV25-1
DNA: TGTGCCAGCGAGTACTCTGGGGCCAACGTCCTGACTTTC; CDR3: CASEYSGANVLTF; size: many; J: TRBJ2-6; D: -; V: TRBV2
DNA: TGTGCCAGCAGCTCCAATGGGGGTGGAGGAAAGACCCAGTACTTC; CDR3: CASSSNGGGGKTQYF; size: many; J: TRBJ2-5; D: -; V: TRBV7-2
DNA: TGTGCCAGTAGTCTCAGCCGAAGCTCCTACAATGAGCAGTTCTTC; CDR3: CASSLSRSSYNEQFF; size: few; J: TRBJ2-1; D: -; V: TRBV19
DNA: TGCAGTGCTAGCCCGGGACTAGCGGGGGGACCCTACGAGCAGTACTTC; CDR3: CSASPGLAGGPYEQYF; size: many; J: TRBJ2-7; D: TRBD2; V: TRBV20-1
DNA: TGTGCCTGGAGTGGGAGGACTCCCTCCTATAATTCACCCCTCCACTTT; CDR3: CAWSGRTPSYNSPLHF; size: once; J: TRBJ1-6; D: -; V: TRBV30
DNA: TGTGCCACCAGTAGGACAGGGGCTGCCGGGGAGCTGTTTTTT; CDR3: CATSRTGAAGELFF; size: -; J: TRBJ2-2; D: TRBD1; V: TRBV24-1
DNA: TGCAGCGTTGAAGAAGGTATCCCAGGTGGCTCTGAAGCTTTCTTT; CDR3: CSVEEGIPGGSEAFF; size: -; J: TRBJ1-1; D: -; V: TRBV29-1
DNA: TGTGCCAGCAGCGGCGGCAGGGGAGGGTCACCCCTCCACTTT; CDR3: CASSGGRGGSPLHF; size: -; J: TRBJ1-6; D: -; V: TRBV7-2
DNA: TGTGCCAGCAGTGTAGAAATAGGGAACTATGGCTACACCTTC; CDR3: CASSVEIGNYGYTF; size: many; J: TRBJ1-2; D: -; V: TRBV6-1
DNA: TGTGCCACCAGCAGAGGTATGGCAACTAATGAAAAACTGTTTTTT; CDR3: CATSRGMATNEKLFF; size: few; J: TRBJ1-4; D: -; V: TRBV15
DNA: TGTGCCAGCAGTGACGCCGGGACATTTGGCTACACCTTC; CDR3: CASSDAGTFGYTF; size: few; J: TRBJ1-2; D: -; V: TRBV25-1